In its sample, the clone carrying this T cell receptor beta chain is medium-sized. Its antigen is not identified. The data are from a study of vaccination and CD4 T cells after COVID-19. Study details: Stimulation of cells relied on overlapping spike peptides derived from SARS-CoV-2, HCoV-NL63, HCoV-OC43 and HCoV-229E.

Cultured CD4+ T-cell DNA underwent Oncomine TCR Beta short-read sequencing. TCRdb independently ran MiXCR on the PCR reads; one entry per CDR3 protein. The sample carries around 2,000 distinct CDR3 sequences, just under 20% recorded once. The CDR3 spans 15 residues. In germline, CDR1 is DFQATT, CDR2 SNEGSKA (reference sequence). Specified treatment: 10-day PBMC culture with coronavirus spike peptide pools or control peptides (ViraFEST assay). These CD4+ T cells came from an unexposed donor, sampled before the COVID-19 pandemic (2011-2018). V and J are TRBV20-1 and TRBJ1-5, with D perhaps matching TRBD1 (5 bases). The specimen was CD4+ T cells from blood, cultured in vitro. This receptor was identified in a human donor in good health. The CDR3 sequence is CSQIFPPGTNQPQHF. CDR3 sequence (DNA): TGCAGCCAGATATTCCCGCCAGGGACCAATCAGCCCCAGCATTTT.